A selection of T cell receptor beta chains follows, all from one sample in a study of T cell changes during pregnancy in multiple sclerosis. Repertoires were generated with immunoSEQ multiplex PCR, while TCRdb's copy carries only in-frame clones and drops some. The sample has 39,000 or so clones; around 90% are singletons. The source material was CD8+ T cells from peripheral blood mononuclear cells, sampled in the first trimester of pregnancy. All receptors come from a female donor with multiple sclerosis, enrolled in a pregnancy study. CDR3s include the opening cysteine and the closing phenylalanine or tryptophan. A D gene is named only where the DNA matches it firmly. Not every row has a clone size; where given, it reads once, few, many or a size class.

V gene	clone size	J gene	D gene	CDR3 protein	CDR3 DNA
TRBV4-2	few	TRBJ1-1	-	CASSQEGRMNTEAFF	TGTGCCAGCAGCCAGGAGGGGCGGATGAACACTGAAGCTTTCTTT
TRBV7-9	-	TRBJ1-2	-	CASSLQDYGYTF	TGTGCCAGCAGCTTACAGGACTATGGCTACACCTTC
TRBV11-2	-	TRBJ1-1	-	CASSLTAIEAFF	TGTGCCAGCAGCTTGACAGCCATTGAAGCTTTCTTT
TRBV27	few	TRBJ2-6	-	CASSFSTVVSGANVLTF	TGTGCCAGCAGTTTTTCTACCGTGGTCTCTGGGGCCAACGTCCTGACTTTC
TRBV4-3	-	TRBJ2-1	TRBD2	CASSQELAVYNEQFF	TGCGCCAGCAGCCAAGAACTAGCGGTGTACAATGAGCAGTTCTTC
TRBV11-2	-	TRBJ2-1	TRBD2	CASSLGTSGRIYNEQFF	TGTGCCAGCAGCTTAGGGACTAGCGGGAGGATCTACAATGAGCAGTTCTTC
TRBV9	-	TRBJ1-2	TRBD1	CASSVAGTGDFGYTF	TGTGCCAGCAGCGTAGCCGGGACAGGGGACTTTGGCTACACCTTC
TRBV19	-	TRBJ2-5	-	CASSISGVETQYF	TGTGCCAGTAGTATTTCGGGAGTAGAGACCCAGTACTTC
TRBV2	-	TRBJ1-3	-	CASSEAGGNTIYF	TGTGCCAGCAGTGAGGCAGGGGGAAACACCATATATTTT
TRBV4-3	-	TRBJ2-1	TRBD1	CASSQDSGQGFYNEQFF	TGCGCCAGCAGCCAAGATAGCGGACAGGGTTTTTACAATGAGCAGTTCTTC
TRBV7-6	-	TRBJ2-7	-	CASSIWGPNEQYF	TGTGCCAGCTCAATCTGGGGGCCCAACGAGCAGTACTTC
TRBV6-1	-	TRBJ2-7	-	CASSEADRYLEEQYF	TGTGCCAGCAGTGAAGCGGACAGATACCTTGAAGAGCAGTACTTC
TRBV7-3	-	TRBJ1-6	-	CASSLGGLGSPLHF	TGTGCCAGCAGCTTGGGGGGTTTGGGTTCACCCCTCCACTTT
TRBV7-9	-	TRBJ1-4	-	CASSLVIGEPNEKLFF	TGTGCCAGCAGCTTAGTTATCGGGGAGCCTAATGAAAAACTGTTTTTT
TRBV9	-	TRBJ2-7	TRBD1	CASSVGQGAYEQYF	TGTGCCAGCAGCGTAGGGCAGGGGGCCTACGAGCAGTACTTC
TRBV30	-	TRBJ2-4	TRBD2	CALRASGGPNIQYF	TGTGCCTTGAGGGCTAGCGGGGGTCCAAACATTCAGTACTTC
TRBV7-2	-	TRBJ2-5	-	CASSPLMGVVQETQYF	TGTGCCAGCAGCCCACTCATGGGAGTAGTCCAAGAGACCCAGTACTTC
TRBV4-3	-	TRBJ2-2	-	CASSQVIRDPTGELFF	TGCGCCAGCAGCCAAGTAATCAGGGATCCCACCGGGGAGCTGTTTTTT
TRBV5-1	-	TRBJ2-5	-	CASSFLGWSDYDQETQYF	TGCGCCAGCAGCTTTTTAGGCTGGTCGGACTATGACCAAGAGACCCAGTACTTC
TRBV7-6	-	TRBJ1-4	TRBD1	CASATGANEKLFF	TGTGCCAGTGCGACAGGGGCAAATGAAAAACTGTTTTTT
TRBV27	-	TRBJ2-1	TRBD1	CASSLGQANEQFF	TGTGCCAGCAGTTTAGGACAGGCCAATGAGCAGTTCTTC
TRBV29-1	-	TRBJ1-2	-	CSVDGDNHYGYTF	TGCAGCGTTGACGGTGACAACCACTATGGCTACACCTTC
TRBV6-5	-	TRBJ1-1	-	CASSYQGTSKVLF	TGTGCCAGCAGTTACCAGGGGACATCGAAAGTGTTATTT
TRBV18	-	TRBJ1-1	-	CASSPGPSRLEAFF	TGTGCCAGCTCACCAGGGCCAAGCCGCCTTGAAGCTTTCTTT
TRBV9	-	TRBJ2-1	-	CASSAHPDRLHEQFF	TGTGCCAGCAGCGCCCATCCCGACAGACTGCATGAGCAGTTCTTC
TRBV2	-	TRBJ1-1	-	CASRESSEAFF	TGTGCCAGCAGGGAATCGTCTGAAGCTTTCTTT
TRBV30	-	TRBJ1-1	-	CAWSPGITEAFF	TGTGCCTGGAGTCCAGGGATAACTGAAGCTTTCTTT
TRBV5-4	-	TRBJ2-7	TRBD2	CASSLLSSGAYEQYF	TGTGCCAGCAGCTTGCTTTCGAGCGGGGCCTACGAGCAGTACTTC
TRBV11-1	-	TRBJ2-3	-	CASSSARGLNTDTQYF	TGTGCCAGCAGCTCCGCAAGGGGTCTAAACACAGATACGCAGTATTTT
TRBV2	-	TRBJ2-7	TRBD1	CASKKGQGNYEQYF	TGTGCCAGCAAGAAGGGACAGGGGAATTACGAGCAGTACTTC
TRBV10-3	-	TRBJ2-3	TRBD2	CAISESGGMGITDTQYF	TGTGCCATCAGTGAGTCGGGAGGGATGGGGATCACAGATACGCAGTATTTT
TRBV2	-	TRBJ2-2	-	CASLQGRGELFF	TGTGCCAGCCTACAGGGTCGAGGGGAGCTGTTTTTT
TRBV7-9	-	TRBJ2-5	-	CASSLVSSRETQYF	TGTGCCAGCAGCTTAGTATCCTCCCGGGAGACCCAGTACTTC
TRBV6-5	-	TRBJ1-4	TRBD1	CASSSSTGDLNEKLFF	TGTGCCAGCAGTTCCTCAACAGGGGATTTAAATGAAAAACTGTTTTTT
TRBV14	-	TRBJ2-7	-	CASSTHRVYEQYF	TGTGCCAGCAGCACCCACAGGGTCTACGAGCAGTACTTC
TRBV27	-	TRBJ2-3	-	CASSLRGIWGTDTQYF	TGTGCCAGCAGTTTAAGAGGGATCTGGGGCACAGATACGCAGTATTTT
TRBV10-1	-	TRBJ1-1	-	CASSPGQMNTEAFF	TGCGCCAGCTCACCGGGACAAATGAACACTGAAGCTTTCTTT
TRBV29-1	-	TRBJ2-3	-	CSVGWTEASTDTQYF	TGCAGCGTTGGGTGGACAGAGGCTAGCACAGATACGCAGTATTTT
TRBV7-9	-	TRBJ2-1	TRBD1	CASSVGTDSSYNEQFF	TGTGCCAGCAGCGTCGGGACAGACAGCTCCTACAATGAGCAGTTCTTC
TRBV30	-	TRBJ2-7	-	CAWSPLAPGDEQYF	TGTGCCTGGAGTCCCCTTGCCCCGGGGGACGAGCAGTACTTC
TRBV7-6	-	TRBJ2-3	-	CASSLLGARTDTQYF	TGTGCCAGCAGCTTACTGGGGGCGAGGACAGATACGCAGTATTTT
TRBV4-1	-	TRBJ2-5	TRBD1	CASSQNTGGSAQETQYF	TGCGCCAGCAGCCAGAACACAGGGGGGTCAGCTCAAGAGACCCAGTACTTC
TRBV28	-	TRBJ2-5	-	CASSTGQETQYF	TGTGCCAGCAGCACGGGCCAAGAGACCCAGTACTTC